The rows below give T cell receptor beta chains drawn from one sample of a study of human T cells and chemical hapten exposure. TCRdb called the RACE reads again in MiXCR, with one record for every CDR3 protein. The data contain some 400,000 distinct CDR3 sequences, 5.1% of them singletons. The specimen comprised whole blood, sampled in connection with sensitization to the hapten diphenylcyclopropenone (DPC). These receptors originate from a woman in her 50s with alopecia areata. Some clones in this sample may be carry-over from other donors' samples. Both conserved end residues are part of each CDR3. The D gene is left open where the match is weak. Not all rows give a size; the values are once, few, many and, for expanded clones, a class.

V gene	D gene	J gene	clone size	CDR3 protein	CDR3 DNA
TRBV5-4	NA	TRBJ1-1	many	CASSFGAALNTEAFF	TGTGCCAGCAGCTTCGGGGCAGCCTTAAACACTGAAGCTTTCTTT
TRBV28	NA	TRBJ2-3	many	CASSSIQGPDTQYF	TGTGCCAGCAGTTCGATCCAGGGTCCAGATACGCAGTATTTT
TRBV4-3	TRBD1	TRBJ2-6	many	CASSQRQGARANVLTF	TGCGCCAGCAGCCAGAGACAGGGGGCTAGGGCCAACGTCCTGACTTTC
TRBV25-1	NA	TRBJ2-7	NA	CASSEGVTEQYF	TGTGCCAGCAGTGAAGGAGTAACCGAGCAGTACTTC
TRBV6-5	TRBD1	TRBJ1-1	many	CASSSTDRGTEAFF	TGTGCCAGCAGTTCTACCGACAGGGGCACTGAAGCTTTCTTT
TRBV18	TRBD1	TRBJ1-4	NA	CASSPPRDRGEKLFF	TGTGCCAGCTCACCACCCCGGGACAGGGGTGAAAAACTGTTTTTT
TRBV3-1	NA	TRBJ2-3	many	CASSQGNRATDTQYF	TGTGCCAGCAGCCAAGGGAACAGGGCCACAGATACGCAGTATTTT
TRBV5-4	TRBD1	TRBJ2-7	many	CASSQTGARREQYF	TGTGCCAGCAGCCAGACAGGGGCAAGACGCGAGCAGTACTTC
TRBV6-2/TRBV6-3	NA	TRBJ1-1	many	CASSYSLQNTEAFF	TGTGCCAGCAGTTACTCCCTACAGAACACTGAAGCTTTCTTT
TRBV11-2	TRBD2	TRBJ2-1	many	CASSSLAGATPYNEQFF	TGTGCCAGCAGCTCGTTAGCGGGGGCTACCCCCTACAATGAGCAGTTCTTC
TRBV24-1	TRBD1	TRBJ1-1	few	CATSGPGQGGTEAFF	TGTGCCACCAGTGGACCGGGACAGGGAGGCACTGAAGCTTTCTTT